What follows are 22 T cell receptor beta chains derived from one specimen sequenced in a study of blood T cell repertoires in COVID-19. This table comes from immunoSEQ multiplex PCR, and its TCRdb copy is limited to in-frame clones, with some not included. The sample contains some 120,000 clones, more than 70% of which appear only once. The specimen sequenced was peripheral blood. The receptors stem from a woman in her twenties or thirties who had recovered from COVID-19.

The chain is built from TRBV23-1 and TRBJ1-6; D ambiguous. TRBV23-1 has ORF status, its function being uncertain. Trimming removed 5 bases at V and 0 bases at J, with 14 bases between. This CDR3 is built from 17 residues. CDR3 sequence (DNA): TGCGCCAGCAGTGGAGGGCGGGAAAGCTCCTATAATTCACCCCTCCACTTT. Amino acid sequence: CASSGGRESSYNSPLHF.

The rearrangement joins TRBV3-1 (or the pseudogene TRBV3-2) to TRBJ1-6; D ambiguous. CDR3 length: 15 amino acids. CDR1 and CDR2 from the germline V gene are LGHDT and YNNKEL (reference sequence). Trimming cost V 0 bases and J 7 bases, with 10 bases left between them. DNA for the CDR3: TGTGCCAGCAGCCAAGATGAGGCAGTGAATTCACCCCTCCACTTT. It encodes CASSQDEAVNSPLHF.

This clone has only a few counts. This chain joins TRBV7-8 and TRBJ2-7; D possibly corresponds to TRBD2 (5 bases). V lost 3 bases to trimming and J lost 0 bases, with 15 bases between them. This CDR3 contains 16 residues. Per the germline V gene, CDR1 is SGHVS and CDR2 is FQNEAQ. The DNA of the CDR3 is TGTGCCAGCAGCTTCGAACGGGAAGGTGGCTCCTACGAGCAGTACTTC. Translation gives CASSFEREGGSYEQYF.

The chain has TRBV18 and TRBJ1-5; D is unresolved. Germline V lookup: CDR1 KGHSH, CDR2 LQKENI. This CDR3 comprises 13 residues. Trimming removed 4 bases at V and 4 bases at J, with 8 bases between. CDR3 DNA: TGTGCCAGCTCACTATCCGGGAATCAGCCCCAGCATTTT. As protein: CASSLSGNQPQHF. The whole variable domain, remainder taken from reference TRBV18 and TRBJ1-5, is NAGVMQNPRHLVRRRGQEARLRCSPMKGHSHVYWYRQLPEEGLKFMVYLQKENIIDESGMPKERFSAEFPKEGPSILRIQQVVRGDSAAYFCASSLSGNQPQHFGDGTRLSIL.

This chain connects TRBV7-9 to TRBJ2-3; TRBD1 aligns across 9 bases. The J segment lost 4 bases and the V segment lost 5 bases, leaving 4 bases of the junction unmatched. The CDR3 contains 14 residues. Germline CDR1 reads SEHNR; CDR2 reads FQNEAQ (reference sequence). The CDR3 DNA reads TGTGCCAGCAGCACCAGACAGGGGGCAGATACGCAGTATTTT. Residues: CASSTRQGADTQYF.

This clone was seen a single time. This chain connects TRBV6-5 to TRBJ2-1; TRBD2 aligns across 7 bases. V was pared by 6 bases and J by 7 bases, with 6 bases of the junction left unmatched. Germline CDR1 and CDR2: MNHEY and SVGAGI. The CDR3 has 13 residues. CDR3 in amino acids: CASSLREGNEQFF. The DNA of the CDR3 is TGTGCCAGCAGCCTCAGGGAGGGGAATGAGCAGTTCTTC.

This clone has only a few counts. This chain connects TRBV19 to TRBJ1-2, with D maybe TRBD1 (6 bases). V was clipped by 3 bases and J by 4 bases, with 12 bases between them. The CDR3 sequence is 14 residues long. Germline values: CDR1 LNHDA, CDR2 SQIVND (reference sequence). CDR3 sequence: CASSMAGDTYGYTF. The DNA of the CDR3 is TGTGCCAGTAGTATGGCAGGGGATACCTATGGCTACACCTTC.

This clone occurred once. CDR3 sequence: CASRILAGGQETQYF. The DNA for the CDR3 is TGTGCCAGCAGGATACTAGCGGGGGGGCAAGAGACCCAGTACTTC. The rearrangement joins TRBV5-6 to TRBJ2-5; TRBD2 agrees at 13 bases. Germline V gene lookup returns CDR1 SGHDT and CDR2 YYEEEE. The CDR3 extends over 15 amino acids. The V gene end was trimmed by 5 bases and the J gene end by 2 bases; junction bases not matched to a gene: 3. The entire variable domain, with the rest obtained from reference TRBV5-6 and TRBJ2-5, is as follows: DAGVTQSPTHLIKTRGQQVTLRCSPKSGHDTVSWYQQALGQGPQFIFQYYEEEERQRGNFPDRFSGHQFPNYSSELNVNALLLGDSALYLCASRILAGGQETQYFGPGTRLLVL.

This clone has just a few counts. The V gene is TRBV18, the J gene TRBJ2-6, with 8 bases fitting TRBD1. V dropped 0 bases and J dropped 3; count of bases not matched to a gene: 10. The CDR3 is 19 amino acids. Germline V gene data show CDR1 as KGHSH and CDR2 as LQKENI. The CDR3 coding sequence is TGTGCCAGCTCACCACCCCTCGCGACAGGGGTAGATGGGGCCAACGTCCTGACTTTC. Protein: CASSPPLATGVDGANVLTF. Variable domain in full (rest from reference TRBV18 and TRBJ2-6): NAGVMQNPRHLVRRRGQEARLRCSPMKGHSHVYWYRQLPEEGLKFMVYLQKENIIDESGMPKERFSAEFPKEGPSILRIQQVVRGDSAAYFCASSPPLATGVDGANVLTFGAGSRLTVL.

This clone came up once. The chain carries TRBV5-1 and TRBJ2-6; possible D gene TRBD2, 5 bases. CDR1 is SGHRS and CDR2 is YFSETQ in the germline V gene. The V end lost 7 bases, the J end lost 0 bases, and 5 bases lay between the germline ends. CDR3 size: 13 residues. CDR3 coding DNA: TGCGCCAGCGGGAGCTCTGGGGCCAACGTCCTGACTTTC. It yields the protein CASGSSGANVLTF.

This clone was counted between two and nine times. This chain connects TRBV14 to TRBJ1-2; maybe TRBD1 (5 bases). Germline lookup yields CDR1 SGHDN and CDR2 FVKESK. The CDR3 is 12 residues long. The V end lost 3 bases, the J end lost 11 bases, and 13 bases lay between the germline ends. CDR3 amino acids: CASSHEGHVYTF. CDR3 bases: TGTGCCAGCAGCCACGAAGGACACGTTTACACCTTC.

This chain uses TRBV24-1 with TRBJ1-1; a weak D match, TRBD1 (6 bases). This CDR3 spans 13 amino acids. Per the germline V gene, CDR1 is KGHDR and CDR2 is SFDVKD. Trimming removed 4 bases from V and 5 bases from J, with 10 bases in between. CDR3 sequence reads: CATSDPQGTEAFF. For the CDR3, the DNA is TGTGCCACCAGTGACCCGCAGGGGACTGAAGCTTTCTTT.

The chain combines TRBV18 with TRBJ1-1; 11 bases map to TRBD1. CDR3 size: 15 residues. Germline V CDR1 and CDR2: KGHSH, LQKENI. V lost 3 bases and J lost 5; bases outside the gene matches: 5. The CDR3 loop reads CASSPRTGGETEAFF. The CDR3 DNA reads as TGTGCCAGCTCACCCCGGACAGGGGGCGAGACTGAAGCTTTCTTT.

The chain employs TRBV5-1 and TRBJ2-6; 7 bases map to TRBD2. V trimming: 4 bases; J trimming: 0 bases; junction bases outside the gene matches: 19. Germline lookup yields CDR1 SGHRS and CDR2 YFSETQ. The CDR3 spans 21 residues. The CDR3 loop is CASSPIPGGGYKHSGANVLTF. The CDR3, as DNA: TGCGCCAGCAGCCCTATCCCCGGGGGAGGGTATAAGCACTCTGGGGCCAACGTCCTGACTTTC.

The chain combines TRBV6-2 or TRBV6-3 with TRBJ2-1, with 10 bases that match TRBD2. Germline V gene data show CDR1 as MNHEY and CDR2 as SVGEGT. Trimming removed 5 bases from V and 3 bases from J; junction bases left unmatched: 10. The CDR3 has 17 residues. The CDR3 protein is CASSSRTSGGGYNEQFF. CDR3 sequence (DNA): TGTGCCAGCAGTAGCCGGACTAGCGGAGGGGGCTACAATGAGCAGTTCTTC.

A few counts support this clone. The genes are TRBV2 and TRBJ2-2; 10 nucleotides agree with TRBD2. The J segment lost 0 bases and the V segment lost 5 bases, leaving 3 bases of the junction unmatched. The CDR3 has 16 residues. Per germline, CDR1 SNHLY and CDR2 FYNNEI. CDR3 amino acids: CASSPSGRSNTGELFF. The CDR3 nucleotides read TGTGCCAGCAGTCCTAGCGGGAGATCGAACACCGGGGAGCTGTTTTTT.

This sequence joins TRBV11-1 and TRBJ2-2, with TRBD1 matching over 7 bases. The CDR3 is made up of 16 amino acids. The V gene end was trimmed by 1 base and the J gene end by 0 bases; junction bases not matched to a gene: 2. Germline lookup yields CDR1 SGHAT and CDR2 FQDESV (reference sequence). The CDR3 DNA sequence: TGTGCCAGCAGCTTAGACAGGGGTCCGAACACCGGGGAGCTGTTTTTT. It codes for CASSLDRGPNTGELFF. The entire variable domain, with the rest obtained from reference TRBV11-1 and TRBJ2-2, is as follows: EAEVAQSPRYKITEKSQAVAFWCDPISGHATLYWYRQILGQGPELLVQFQDESVVDDSQLPKDRFSAERLKGVDSTLKIQPAELGDSAMYLCASSLDRGPNTGELFFGEGSRLTVL.

This clone showed up just a few times. The chain uses TRBV5-8 and TRBJ1-5; D is uncertain. The CDR3 extends over 12 amino acids. The germline V gene has CDR1 SGHTS and CDR2 YDEGEE. Trimming cost V 2 bases and J 4 bases, with 4 bases left between them. As DNA, the CDR3 is TGTGCCAGCAGCTTTACAAATCAGCCCCAGCATTTT. Translated: CASSFTNQPQHF.

The V and J genes are TRBV5-1 and TRBJ2-4; D is unresolved. The germline CDR1 and CDR2 sequences are SGHRS and YFSETQ. V lost 3 bases to trimming and J lost 0 bases, with 7 bases between them. This CDR3 region has 14 residues. CDR3 DNA: TGCGCCAGCAGCTCGATACTAGCCAAAAACATTCAGTACTTC. It encodes CASSSILAKNIQYF.

V is TRBV11-1 and J is TRBJ1-4, with 9 bases lining up with TRBD1. The CDR3 spans 14 residues. V shed 3 bases, J shed 5 bases, and the junction held 1 base outside the gene matches. Germline loops: CDR1 SGHAT, CDR2 FQDESV (reference sequence). This chain's CDR3 is CASSFGTGNEKLFF. Written as DNA, the CDR3 is TGTGCCAGCAGCTTCGGGACAGGGAATGAAAAACTGTTTTTT.

The CDR3 DNA is TGTGCCAGCAGCCATTCCACAGGGGCGGATCAGCCCCAGCATTTT. Protein product: CASSHSTGADQPQHF. The chain joins TRBV4-2 to TRBJ1-5, with 7 nucleotides matching TRBD1. Germline V gene data show CDR1 as LGHNA and CDR2 as YNFKEQ. With 3 bases clipped from V and 5 bases from J, the junction kept 7 bases outside the gene matches. The CDR3 extends over 15 amino acids.

The chain links TRBV24-1 to TRBJ2-3; D possibly corresponds to TRBD2 (5 bases). CDR1 is KGHDR, CDR2 SFDVKD, per germline. V lost 5 bases to trimming and J lost 2 bases, with 7 bases between them. The CDR3 spans 13 residues. CDR3 in amino acids: CATSGRDTDTQYF. In nucleotides, the CDR3 is TGTGCCACCAGTGGTCGGGACACAGATACGCAGTATTTT.